The present T cell receptor beta chain was sequenced within a study of response to subunit inactivated influenza vaccine. This clonotype has a handful of counts. TCRdb re-analysed the RT-PCR reads in MiXCR, keeping a single row per CDR3 protein. The data hold over 800,000 distinct CDR3 sequences, with around 20% observed a single time. V lost 4 bases and J lost 5, with 18 bases in between. The V gene's germline CDR1 is SGHRS and CDR2 YFSETQ. The CDR3 extends over 15 amino acids. This rearrangement joins TRBV5-1 to TRBJ1-1; D may be TRBD1 (5 bases). This TCR came from a man aged 45-65 years who received an inactivated influenza vaccine. The material sequenced was PBMCs from blood, taken roughly 5 days after vaccination. Here the CDR3 reads CASSPSGTEGTEAFF. The CDR3 region has the DNA TGCGCCAGCAGCCCCTCCGGGACCGAAGGTACTGAAGCTTTCTTT.